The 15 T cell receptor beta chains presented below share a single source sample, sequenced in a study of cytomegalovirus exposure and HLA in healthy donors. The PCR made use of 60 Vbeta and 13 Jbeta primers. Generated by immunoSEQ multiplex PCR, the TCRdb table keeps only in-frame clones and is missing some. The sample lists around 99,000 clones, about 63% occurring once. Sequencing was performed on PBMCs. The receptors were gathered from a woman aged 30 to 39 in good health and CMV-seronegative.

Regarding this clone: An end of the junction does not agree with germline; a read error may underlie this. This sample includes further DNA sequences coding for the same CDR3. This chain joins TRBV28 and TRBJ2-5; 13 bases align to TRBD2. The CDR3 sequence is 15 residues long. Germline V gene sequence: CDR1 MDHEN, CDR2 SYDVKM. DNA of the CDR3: TGTGCCAGCAGGGGACTAGCGGGACCCCAAGAGACCCAATACTTC. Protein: CASRGLAGPQETQYF.

The CDR3 bases are TGTGCCAGCAGCGTACTTGGCACAGATACGCAGTATTTT. This sequence encodes CASSVLGTDTQYF. The V call is TRBV9, the J call TRBJ2-3; D call uncertain. The germline CDR1 and CDR2 sequences are SGDLS and YYNGEE. The V gene lost 1 base and the J gene lost 1 base, with 4 bases spanning the gap. CDR3 size: 13 residues.

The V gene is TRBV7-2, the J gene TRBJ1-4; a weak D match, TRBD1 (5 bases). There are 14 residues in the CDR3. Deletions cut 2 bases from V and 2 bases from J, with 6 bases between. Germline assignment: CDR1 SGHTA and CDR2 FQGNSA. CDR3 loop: CASSLRGTNEKLFF. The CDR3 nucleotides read TGTGCCAGCAGCTTACGGGGGACTAATGAAAAACTGTTTTTT.

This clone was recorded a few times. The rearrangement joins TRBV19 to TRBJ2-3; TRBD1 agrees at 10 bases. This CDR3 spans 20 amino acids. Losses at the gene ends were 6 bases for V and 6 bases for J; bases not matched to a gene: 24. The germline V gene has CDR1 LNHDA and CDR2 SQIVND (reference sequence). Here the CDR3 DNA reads TGTGCCAGTAGGAGCCCCAGCGGAAGACAGGGGGCAAAACCACTGGATACGCAGTATTTT. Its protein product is CASRSPSGRQGAKPLDTQYF.

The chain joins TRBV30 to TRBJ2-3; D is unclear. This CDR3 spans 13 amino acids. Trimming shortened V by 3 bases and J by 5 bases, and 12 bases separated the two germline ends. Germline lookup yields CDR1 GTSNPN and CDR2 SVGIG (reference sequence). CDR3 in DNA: TGTGCCTGGAGCGCCGAGTGGAGAGATACGCAGTATTTT. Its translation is CAWSAEWRDTQYF. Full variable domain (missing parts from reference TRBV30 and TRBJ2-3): SQTIHQWPATLVQPVGSPLSLECTVEGTSNPNLYWYRQAAGRGLQLLFYSVGIGQISSEVPQNLSASRPQDRQFILSSKKLLLSDSGFYLCAWSAEWRDTQYFGPGTRLTVL.

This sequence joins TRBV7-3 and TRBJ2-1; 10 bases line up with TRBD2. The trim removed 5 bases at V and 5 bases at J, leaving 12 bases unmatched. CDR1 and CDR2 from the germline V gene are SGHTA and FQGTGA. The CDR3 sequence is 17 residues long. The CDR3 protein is CASSPRGASGRDNEQFF. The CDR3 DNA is TGTGCCAGCAGCCCCCGGGGGGCTAGCGGGAGAGACAATGAGCAGTTCTTC.

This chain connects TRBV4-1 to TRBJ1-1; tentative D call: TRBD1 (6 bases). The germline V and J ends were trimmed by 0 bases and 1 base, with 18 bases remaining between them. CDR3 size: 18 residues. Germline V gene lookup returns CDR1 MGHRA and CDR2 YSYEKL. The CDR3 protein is CASSQDGSRQGPNTEAFF. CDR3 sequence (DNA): TGCGCCAGCAGCCAAGATGGGAGTCGGCAGGGGCCGAACACTGAAGCTTTCTTT.

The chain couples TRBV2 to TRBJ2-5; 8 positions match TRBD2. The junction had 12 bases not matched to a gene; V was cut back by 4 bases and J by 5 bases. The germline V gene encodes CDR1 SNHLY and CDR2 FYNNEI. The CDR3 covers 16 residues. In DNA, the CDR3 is TGTGCCAGCAGTGTGTTTTCGGGGGGGCCTCGGGAGACCCAGTACTTC. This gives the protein CASSVFSGGPRETQYF.

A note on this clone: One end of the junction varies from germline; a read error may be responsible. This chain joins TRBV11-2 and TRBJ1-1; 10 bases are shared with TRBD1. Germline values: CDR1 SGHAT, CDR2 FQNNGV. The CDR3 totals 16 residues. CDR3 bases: TGTGCCAGCAGCTCCCGGACAGGGGGGTGGAACACTGAAGCTTTTTTT. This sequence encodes CASSSRTGGWNTEAFF.

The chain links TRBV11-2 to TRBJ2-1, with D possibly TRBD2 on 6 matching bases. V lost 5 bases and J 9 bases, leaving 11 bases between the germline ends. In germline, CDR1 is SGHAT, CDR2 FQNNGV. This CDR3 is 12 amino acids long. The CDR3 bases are TGTGCCAGCAGCGCGGGGTTCGGTGAGCAGTTCTTC. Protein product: CASSAGFGEQFF.

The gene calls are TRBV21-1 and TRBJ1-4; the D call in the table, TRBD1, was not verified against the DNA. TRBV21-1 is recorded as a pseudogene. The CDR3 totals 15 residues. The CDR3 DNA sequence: TGTGCCAGCAGCAGGGGACAGGGCCCCAATGAAAAACTGTTTTTT. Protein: CASSRGQGPNEKLFF.

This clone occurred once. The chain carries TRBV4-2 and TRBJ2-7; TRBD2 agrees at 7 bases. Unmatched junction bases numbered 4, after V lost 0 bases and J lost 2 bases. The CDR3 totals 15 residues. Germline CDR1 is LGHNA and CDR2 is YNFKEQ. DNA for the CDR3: TGTGCCAGCAGCCAAGATGGCGGGGGAGCCTACGAGCAGTACTTC. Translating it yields CASSQDGGGAYEQYF.

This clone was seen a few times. CDR3 sequence reads: CASTLPSYEQYF. In DNA, the CDR3 is TGTGCCAGCACCCTCCCCTCCTACGAGCAGTACTTC. The chain recombines TRBV5-5 with TRBJ2-7; D remains unclear. The V gene's germline CDR1 is SGHKS and CDR2 YYEKEE (reference sequence). Trimming stripped 6 bases from V and 0 bases from J, with 7 bases between. This CDR3 region has 12 residues.

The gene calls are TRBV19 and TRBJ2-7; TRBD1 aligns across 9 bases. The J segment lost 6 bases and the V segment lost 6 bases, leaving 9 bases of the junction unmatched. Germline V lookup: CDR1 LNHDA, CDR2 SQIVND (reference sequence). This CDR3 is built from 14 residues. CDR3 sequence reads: CASRENRGLREQYF. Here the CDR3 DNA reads TGTGCCAGTAGGGAGAACAGGGGGCTTCGCGAGCAGTACTTC.

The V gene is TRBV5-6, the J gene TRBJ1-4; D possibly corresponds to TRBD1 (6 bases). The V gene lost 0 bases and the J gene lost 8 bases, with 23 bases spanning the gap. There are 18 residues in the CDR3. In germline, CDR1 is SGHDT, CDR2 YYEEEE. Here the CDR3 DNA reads TGTGCCAGCAGCTTGGATACTTTCGGACAGCTTGGACGCGAAAAACTGTTTTTT. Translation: CASSLDTFGQLGREKLFF.